Listed here is a single T cell receptor beta chain. Germline loops: CDR1 LGHNA, CDR2 YNFKEQ. The length of the CDR3 is 15 residues. The V gene lost 3 bases and the J gene lost 1 base, with 9 bases spanning the gap. This entry belongs to a study of blood T cell repertoires in COVID-19. Turning to the study itself: Researchers got acute and convalescent COVID-19 samples from the United States, Italy and Spain.

Authors' data handling: Reference gene primer amplification gave nucleated cell count estimates. Repertoires were generated with immunoSEQ multiplex PCR, while TCRdb's copy carries only in-frame clones and drops some. V and J calls and clone size follow that table, whereas D and trimming were derived from the DNA. The table has 80,000 to 100,000 clones, 75% to 85% seen once; the top ten hold roughly a quarter. The chain couples TRBV4-2 to TRBJ1-4; weak D call: TRBD1 (6 bases). Specimen: peripheral blood. This receptor was taken from a man in his 70s with acute or convalescent COVID-19. The CDR3 DNA sequence: TGTGCCAGCAGCCATGAACAGGGAACTAATGAAAAACTGTTTTTT. It encodes CASSHEQGTNEKLFF.